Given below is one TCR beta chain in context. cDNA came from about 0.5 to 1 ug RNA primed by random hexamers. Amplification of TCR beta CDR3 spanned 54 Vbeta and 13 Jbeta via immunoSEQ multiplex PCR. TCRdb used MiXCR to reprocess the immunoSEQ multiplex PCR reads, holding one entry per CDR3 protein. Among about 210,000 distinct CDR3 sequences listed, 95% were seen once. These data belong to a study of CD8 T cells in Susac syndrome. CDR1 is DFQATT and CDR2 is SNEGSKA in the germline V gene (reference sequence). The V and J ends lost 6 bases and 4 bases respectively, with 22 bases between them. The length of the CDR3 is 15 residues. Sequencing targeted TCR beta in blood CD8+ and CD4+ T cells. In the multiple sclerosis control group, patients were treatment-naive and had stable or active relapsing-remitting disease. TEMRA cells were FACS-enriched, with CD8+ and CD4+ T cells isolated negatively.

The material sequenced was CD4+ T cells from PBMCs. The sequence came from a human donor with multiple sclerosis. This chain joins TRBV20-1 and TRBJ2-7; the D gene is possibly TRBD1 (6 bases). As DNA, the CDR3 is TGCAGTGCCAACCCAAGGGACAAGGGGACGTACGAGCAGTACTTC. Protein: CSANPRDKGTYEQYF.